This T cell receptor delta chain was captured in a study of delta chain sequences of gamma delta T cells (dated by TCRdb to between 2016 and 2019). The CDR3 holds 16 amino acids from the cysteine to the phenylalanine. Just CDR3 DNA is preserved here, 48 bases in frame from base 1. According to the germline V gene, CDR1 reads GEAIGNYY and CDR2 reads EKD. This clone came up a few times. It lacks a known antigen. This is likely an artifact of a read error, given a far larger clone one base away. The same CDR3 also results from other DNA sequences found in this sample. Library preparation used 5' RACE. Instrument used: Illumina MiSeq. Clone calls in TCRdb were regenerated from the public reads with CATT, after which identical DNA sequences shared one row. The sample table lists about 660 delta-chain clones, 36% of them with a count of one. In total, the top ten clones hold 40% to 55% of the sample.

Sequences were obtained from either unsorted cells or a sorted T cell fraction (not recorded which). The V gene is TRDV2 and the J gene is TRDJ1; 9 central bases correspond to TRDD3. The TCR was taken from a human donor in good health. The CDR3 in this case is CACDTLGDRYTDKLIF. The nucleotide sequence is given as TGTGCCTGTGACACTCTGGGGGATCGGTACACCGATAAACTTATCTTT.